This entry lists 30 T cell receptor beta chains sequenced from one sample in a study of T cells in Graves' hyperthyroidism and ophthalmopathy. TCR beta CDR3 regions were amplified from RNA transcripts. TCR CDR3 regions were first amplified by RT-PCR with HTBI primers. TCRdb processed the multiplex PCR reads anew with MiXCR; each CDR3 protein has one entry. Among tens of thousands of distinct CDR3 sequences listed, about 54% were seen once. Material: peripheral blood or thyroid tissue (not recorded which). Every receptor here comes from a man younger than 30 with Graves' hyperthyroidism.

This chain joins TRBV20-1 and TRBJ2-5; TRBD2 aligns across 16 bases. This CDR3 spans 15 amino acids. The V gene's germline CDR1 is DFQATT and CDR2 SNEGSKA (reference sequence). J lost 5 bases, V lost 6 bases, and 6 bases had no gene match. The CDR3 DNA is TGCAGTGCCAAGGGACTAGCGGGGGGGCAGGAGACCCAGTACTTC. Translation gives CSAKGLAGGQETQYF.

A word on this clonotype: A much larger clone lies one base from this, so it may be a read error. Because the CDR3 is missing its conserved closing phenylalanine or tryptophan, this is likely a read error. This rearrangement joins TRBV6-5 to TRBJ2-7; tentative D call: TRBD2 (5 bases). The CDR3 is made up of 13 amino acids. V lost 5 bases to trimming and J lost 0 bases, with 8 bases between them. Germline lookup yields CDR1 MNHEY and CDR2 SVGAGI. CDR3 region: CASSPGNSYEQYL. CDR3 DNA sequence: TGTGCCAGCAGTCCCGGGAACTCCTACGAGCAGTACCTC.

This clonotype was detected many times. The rearrangement joins TRBV27 to TRBJ1-6; D gene uncertain. Between the trimmed V and J ends, which lost 4 bases and 13 bases, there was a span of 14 bases. Germline loops: CDR1 MNHEY, CDR2 SMNVEV (reference sequence). The CDR3 has 13 amino acids. The CDR3 sequence: CASSYRKSWPLHF. The CDR3 DNA follows: TGTGCCAGCAGTTACCGTAAATCTTGGCCCCTCCACTTT.

The genes are TRBV15 and TRBJ1-1; no firm D call. The length of the CDR3 is 16 residues. The ends were cut back, 0 bases at V and 3 bases at J, with 14 bases in the middle. From germline, CDR1 is LNHNV and CDR2 YYDKDF (reference sequence). CDR3 in amino acids: CATSRDRQDGDTEAFF. The DNA of the CDR3 is TGTGCCACCAGCAGAGATCGCCAAGATGGGGACACTGAAGCTTTCTTT. Full variable domain (missing parts from reference TRBV15 and TRBJ1-1): DAMVIQNPRYQVTQFGKPVTLSCSQTLNHNVMYWYQQKSSQAPKLLFHYYDKDFNNEADTPDNFQSRRPNTSFCFLDIRSPGLGDTAMYLCATSRDRQDGDTEAFFGQGTRLTVV.

This clonotype was picked up many times. The chain joins TRBV7-9 to TRBJ2-3, with D perhaps matching TRBD1 (6 bases). The V end lost 5 bases, the J end lost 1 base, and 19 bases lay between the germline ends. Per germline, CDR1 SEHNR and CDR2 FQNEAQ (reference sequence). The CDR3 runs 17 residues. In DNA, the CDR3 is TGTGCCAGCAGCGGGCTACAGGGCCATGAGGGCACAGATACGCAGTATTTT. Its translation: CASSGLQGHEGTDTQYF.

The chain couples TRBV5-1 to TRBJ1-1; 11 bases agree with TRBD1. With V trimmed by 4 bases and J by 4 bases, 6 bases remained unmatched. Germline-derived CDR1 and CDR2 are SGHRS and YFSETQ. CDR3 length: 15 amino acids. CDR3 coding DNA: TGCGCCAGCAGCCCTGGGACAGGGGGTGGCACTGAAGCTTTCTTT. Amino acids: CASSPGTGGGTEAFF.

For this clonotype: A much larger clone sits a single nucleotide away, making a read error possible. The chain links TRBV4-1 to TRBJ1-5; a weak D match, TRBD1 (5 bases). Germline V gives CDR1 MGHRA, CDR2 YSYEKL. This CDR3 region has 17 residues. Here the CDR3 DNA reads TGCGCCAGCGGCCAAGATGGATCGGGGGTTAGCAATCAGCCCCAGCATTTT. As protein: CASGQDGSGVSNQPQHF.

V gene TRBV11-3 combines with J gene TRBJ1-4; D is undetermined. Germline CDR1 reads SGHNT; CDR2 reads YENEEA. Trimming left V 5 bases short and J 12 bases short, with 13 bases between. The CDR3 is 12 amino acids. DNA for the CDR3: TGTGCCAGCAGCCGAGTCGAAGCTCAACTGTTTTTT. It yields the protein CASSRVEAQLFF.

J is TRBJ2-7 and V is TRBV7-7; 8 bases fit TRBD2. The CDR3 contains 18 residues. Germline CDR1 reads SSHAT; CDR2 reads FNYEAQ (reference sequence). J gave up 0 bases and V 5 bases, and 15 bases lay outside the gene matches. CDR3 residues: CASSRGTETSGRSYEQYF. The DNA for the CDR3 is TGTGCCAGCAGCCGTGGGACGGAAACTAGCGGACGCTCCTACGAGCAGTACTTC. The full variable domain, rest sourced from reference TRBV7-7 and TRBJ2-7, is GAGVSQSPRYKVTKRGQDVTLRCDPISSHATLYWYQQALGQGPEFLTYFNYEAQPDKSGLPSDRFSAERPEGSISTLTIQRTEQRDSAMYRCASSRGTETSGRSYEQYFGPGTRLTVT.

This clonotype was detected only once. The rearrangement uses TRBV7-8 and TRBJ1-5, with D perhaps matching TRBD1 (6 bases). The V gene's germline CDR1 is SGHVS and CDR2 FQNEAQ. The CDR3 is 14 amino acids. Trimming shortened V by 3 bases and J by 5 bases, and 11 bases separated the two germline ends. The CDR3 nucleotides read TGTGCCAGCAGCTTGGACAGATCGGATCAGCCCCAGCATTTT. Amino acid sequence: CASSLDRSDQPQHF.

The V and J genes are TRBV20-1 and TRBJ1-5, with 9 bases lining up with TRBD1. The CDR3 length is 14 residues. CDR1 DFQATT and CDR2 SNEGSKA come from the germline V gene (reference sequence). Losses at the gene ends were 3 bases for V and 6 bases for J; bases not matched to a gene: 6. CDR3 sequence reads: CSARGQGGVQPQHF. The DNA for the CDR3 is TGCAGTGCTAGGGGACAGGGAGGGGTTCAGCCCCAGCATTTT.

V gene TRBV3-1 combines with J gene TRBJ1-1; D not certain. Trimming pared 4 bases from V and 1 base from J, leaving 7 bases between. CDR3 length: 13 residues. From germline, CDR1 is LGHDT and CDR2 YNNKEL (reference sequence). The CDR3 DNA reads as TGTGCCAGCAGCCCCGGTCCGAACACTGAAGCTTTCTTT. Protein sequence: CASSPGPNTEAFF.

The sample holds many counts of this clonotype. The chain recombines TRBV20-1 with TRBJ2-7; D gene ambiguous. The CDR3 consists of 13 residues. CDR1 is DFQATT, CDR2 SNEGSKA, per germline (reference sequence). Trimming stripped 3 bases from V and 3 bases from J, with 12 bases between. DNA for the CDR3: TGCAGTGCTAGGGCGCCCGTCGACTACGAGCAGTACTTC. It yields the protein CSARAPVDYEQYF.

This clonotype has just a few counts. This may be a read error, as it is one base from a much larger clone. V is TRBV7-2 and J is TRBJ1-6, with D maybe TRBD1 (5 bases). Germline V gives CDR1 SGHTA, CDR2 FQGNSA. This CDR3 is built from 14 residues. The V gene lost 5 bases and the J gene lost 6 bases, with 11 bases spanning the gap. In DNA form, the CDR3 reads TGTGCCAGCAGCCAGAGGGGCAGTAATTCACCCCTCCACTTT. Amino acid sequence: CASSQRGSNSPLHF.

The gene calls are TRBV10-2 and TRBJ1-4; no clear D gene. The CDR3 has 13 amino acids. Trimming stripped 8 bases from V and 0 bases from J, with 7 bases between. CDR1 WSHSY and CDR2 SAAADI come from the germline V gene. The CDR3 region is CASHGATNEKLFF. The CDR3 DNA follows: TGCGCCAGCCACGGAGCAACTAATGAAAAACTGTTTTTT.

The sample holds many counts of this clonotype. The chain recombines TRBV12-3 or TRBV12-4 with TRBJ1-6, with D perhaps matching TRBD1 (6 bases). CDR3 length: 13 residues. The V end was cut by 5 bases, the J end by 12 bases, with 14 bases between. The CDR3 spells CASSPRPGVPLHF. CDR3 sequence (DNA): TGTGCCAGCAGTCCCAGACCAGGGGTACCCCTCCACTTT.

There are a few counts of this clonotype. The chain joins TRBV18 to TRBJ1-2; TRBD1 agrees at 9 bases. J lost 5 bases, V lost 3 bases, and 7 bases had no gene match. Per germline, CDR1 KGHSH and CDR2 LQKENI. This CDR3 contains 15 residues. This CDR3 reads CASSPRQGDLYGYTF. DNA for the CDR3: TGTGCCAGCTCACCGAGACAGGGGGACTTATATGGCTACACCTTC.

This clonotype was seen ten or more times. This may arise from a read error, as a much more abundant clone is one base away. V usage is TRBV7-2 and J usage is TRBJ2-7; no reliable D call. Germline-derived CDR1 and CDR2 are SGHTA and FQGNSA. The CDR3 sequence is 14 residues long. Trimming took off 1 base at V and 3 bases at J, with 10 bases between the two ends. CDR3 sequence: CASSLVASHYEQYF. In DNA form, the CDR3 reads TGTGCCAGCAGCTTAGTCGCTTCCCACTACGAGCAGTACTTC. The full variable domain, its missing parts supplied by reference TRBV7-2 and TRBJ2-7, is GAGVSQSPSNKVTEKGKDVELRCDPISGHTALYWYRQSLGQGLEFLIYFQGNSAPDKSGLPSDRFSAERTGGSVSTLTIQRTQQEDSAVYLCASSLVASHYEQYFGPGTRLTVT.

The CDR3 sequence is CSVEVGAKLFF. The CDR3 coding sequence is TGCAGCGTTGAAGTGGGAGCAAAACTGTTTTTT. This rearrangement joins TRBV29-1 to TRBJ1-4; D unclear. This CDR3 has 11 amino acids. The germline V and J ends were trimmed by 1 base and 10 bases, with 7 bases remaining between them. Germline V gene sequence: CDR1 SQVTM, CDR2 ANQGSEA. The entire variable domain, with the rest obtained from reference TRBV29-1 and TRBJ1-4, is as follows: SAVISQKPSRDICQRGTSLTIQCQVDSQVTMMFWYRQQPGQSLTLIATANQGSEATYESGFVIDKFPISRPNLTFSTLTVSNMSPEDSSIYLCSVEVGAKLFFGSGTQLSVL.

This rearrangement joins TRBV5-1 to TRBJ1-6, with D possibly being TRBD1 (6 bases). V lost 0 bases and J 9 bases, leaving 13 bases between the germline ends. The CDR3 is 15 residues long. The germline gives CDR1 SGHRS, CDR2 YFSETQ. The chain's CDR3 is CASSLGGQFRSPLHF. DNA for the CDR3: TGCGCCAGCAGCTTGGGAGGACAGTTCCGTTCACCCCTCCACTTT. The full variable domain, with the rest looked up from reference TRBV5-1 and TRBJ1-6, is KAGVTQTPRYLIKTRGQQVTLSCSPISGHRSVSWYQQTPGQGLQFLFEYFSETQRNKGNFPGRFSGRQFSNSRSEMNVSTLELGDSALYLCASSLGGQFRSPLHFGNGTRLTVT.

This clonotype was recorded only once. This sequence may be a read error, since a much larger clone differs from it by one base. The chain combines TRBV12-1 with TRBJ1-2; the table's D call TRBD1 went unverified against the DNA. TRBV12-1 is a recognized pseudogene. The CDR3 loop spans 15 amino acids. The CDR3 coding sequence is TGTGCCAGCAGTTTTGGGCAGGGTCCCGGGTATGGCTACGCCTTC. Protein product: CASSFGQGPGYGYAF.

The chain couples TRBV20-1 to TRBJ2-7, with unresolved D. The CDR3 length is 12 residues. Germline assignment: CDR1 DFQATT and CDR2 SNEGSKA (reference sequence). Trimming stripped 1 base from V and 2 bases from J, with 6 bases between. CDR3 in amino acids: CSARGQTYEQYF. The CDR3 region has the DNA TGCAGTGCTAGAGGACAAACCTACGAGCAGTACTTC.

This chain joins TRBV15 and TRBJ1-2; 7 positions agree with TRBD1. Germline assignment: CDR1 LNHNV and CDR2 YYDKDF (reference sequence). This CDR3 has 14 residues. Unmatched junction bases numbered 7, after V lost 3 bases and J lost 6 bases. CDR3 residues: CATSSVGGRDGYTF. For the CDR3, the DNA is TGTGCCACCAGCAGCGTAGGGGGCAGGGATGGCTACACCTTC. The whole variable domain, remainder taken from reference TRBV15 and TRBJ1-2, is DAMVIQNPRYQVTQFGKPVTLSCSQTLNHNVMYWYQQKSSQAPKLLFHYYDKDFNNEADTPDNFQSRRPNTSFCFLDIRSPGLGDTAMYLCATSSVGGRDGYTFGSGTRLTVV.

This sequence joins TRBV29-1 and TRBJ1-5; perhaps TRBD1 as D (5 bases). The V and J ends lost 4 bases and 8 bases respectively, with 15 bases between them. The CDR3 sequence is 13 residues long. Per germline, CDR1 SQVTM and CDR2 ANQGSEA. The CDR3 sequence is CSVAEGRLEPQHF. The CDR3 region has the DNA TGCAGCGTTGCGGAGGGGCGGTTAGAGCCCCAGCATTTT.

Worth noting for this clonotype: One junction end does not reproduce the germline sequence, and a read error may be involved. The gene calls are TRBV20-1 and TRBJ1-1; possibly TRBD1 for D (6 bases). Germline V gene lookup returns CDR1 DFQATT and CDR2 SNEGSKA (reference sequence). The CDR3 contains 15 residues. The chain's CDR3 is CSARGSGTWNAEAFF. DNA of the CDR3: TGCAGTGCTAGGGGGTCCGGGACATGGAACGCTGAAGCGTTCTTT.

This clonotype was counted at least ten times. CDR3 in DNA: TGTGCCAGCAGTGGGCAGGCCTACTCTGGAAACACCATATATTTT. Translation: CASSGQAYSGNTIYF. V and J are TRBV2 and TRBJ1-3, with no clear D. V lost 4 bases and J lost 0, with 10 bases in between. The germline CDR1 and CDR2 sequences are SNHLY and FYNNEI. The CDR3 sequence is 15 residues long.

This clonotype was counted ten times or more. The CDR3 DNA is TGTGCCAGCAGTTTATCGTCCAGGACGGCAACTAATGAAAAACTGTTTTTT. It codes for CASSLSSRTATNEKLFF. The rearrangement uses TRBV27 and TRBJ1-4; D gene ambiguous. Trimming removed 0 bases from V and 0 bases from J, with 11 bases in between. This CDR3 is built from 17 residues. Looked up from germline, CDR1 is MNHEY and CDR2 is SMNVEV (reference sequence).

The V gene is TRBV12-3 or TRBV12-4, the J gene TRBJ2-1; no reliable D call. Trimming removed 6 bases at V and 9 bases at J, with 9 bases between. The CDR3 is 11 amino acids. CDR3 residues: CASSLLAEQFF. DNA for the CDR3: TGTGCCAGCAGCCTTCTTGCTGAGCAGTTCTTC.

The chain recombines TRBV25-1 with TRBJ1-6, with D perhaps matching TRBD1 (6 bases). Looked up from germline, CDR1 is MGHDK and CDR2 is SYGVNS. This CDR3 region has 13 residues. V lost 4 bases, J lost 7 bases, and 8 bases lay in between. CDR3: CASSGTDNSPLHF. The CDR3 bases are TGTGCCAGCAGTGGGACAGACAATTCACCCCTCCACTTT.

The chain has TRBV7-6 and TRBJ1-6; D gene uncertain. Trimming removed 3 bases from V and 10 bases from J, with 7 bases in between. This CDR3 region has 12 residues. Per the germline V gene, CDR1 is SGHVS and CDR2 is FNYEAQ. This CDR3 is CASSFKYSPLHF. CDR3 nucleotides: TGTGCCAGCAGCTTTAAGTACTCACCCCTCCACTTT.